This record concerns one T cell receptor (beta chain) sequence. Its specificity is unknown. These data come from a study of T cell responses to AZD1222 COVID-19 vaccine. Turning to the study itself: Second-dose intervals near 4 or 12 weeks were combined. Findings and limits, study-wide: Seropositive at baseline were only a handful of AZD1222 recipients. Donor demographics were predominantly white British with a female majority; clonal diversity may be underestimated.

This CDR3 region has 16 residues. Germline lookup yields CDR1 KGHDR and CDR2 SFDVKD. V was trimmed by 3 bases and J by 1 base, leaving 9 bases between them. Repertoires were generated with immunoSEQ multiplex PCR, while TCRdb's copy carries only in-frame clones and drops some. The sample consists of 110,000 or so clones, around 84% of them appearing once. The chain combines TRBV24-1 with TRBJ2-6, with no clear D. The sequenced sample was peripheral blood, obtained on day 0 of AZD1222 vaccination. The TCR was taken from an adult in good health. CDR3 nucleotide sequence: TGTGCCACCAGTGATCTAACCCCGTCTGGGGCCAACGTCCTGACTTTC. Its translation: CATSDLTPSGANVLTF.